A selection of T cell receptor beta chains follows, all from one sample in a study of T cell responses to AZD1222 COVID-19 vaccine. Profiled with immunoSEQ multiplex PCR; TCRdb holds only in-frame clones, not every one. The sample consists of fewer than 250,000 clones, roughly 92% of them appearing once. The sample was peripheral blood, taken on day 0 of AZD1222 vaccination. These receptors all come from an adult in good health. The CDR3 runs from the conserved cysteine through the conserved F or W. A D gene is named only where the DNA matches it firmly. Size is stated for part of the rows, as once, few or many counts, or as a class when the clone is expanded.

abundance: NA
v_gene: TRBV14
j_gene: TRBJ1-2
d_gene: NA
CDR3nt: TGTGCCAGCAGCCTATTCGGGACATCGGCTAACTATGGCTACACCTTC
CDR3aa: CASSLFGTSANYGYTF

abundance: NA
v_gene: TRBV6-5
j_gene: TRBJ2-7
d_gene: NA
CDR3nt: TGTGCCAGCATCCCGGTCCGGAGCTCCTACGAGCAGTACTTC
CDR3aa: CASIPVRSSYEQYF

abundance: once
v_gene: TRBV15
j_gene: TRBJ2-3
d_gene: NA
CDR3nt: TGTGCCACCAGCAGAGATTATGGAAGCATCGGCACAGATACGCAGTATTTT
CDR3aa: CATSRDYGSIGTDTQYF

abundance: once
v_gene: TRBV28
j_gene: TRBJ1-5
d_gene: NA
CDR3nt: TGTGCCAGCCTTTGGAATAGCAATCAGCCCCAGCATTTT
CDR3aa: CASLWNSNQPQHF

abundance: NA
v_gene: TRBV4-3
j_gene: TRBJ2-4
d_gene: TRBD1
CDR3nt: TGCGCCAGCAGCCAATCACGACAGGGGGTTCAGGGCATTCAGTACTTC
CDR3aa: CASSQSRQGVQGIQYF

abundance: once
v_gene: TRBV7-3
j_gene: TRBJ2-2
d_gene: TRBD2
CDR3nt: TGTGCCAGCAGCTCCCTAGCGGGCACCGGGGAGCTGTTTTTT
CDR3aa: CASSSLAGTGELFF

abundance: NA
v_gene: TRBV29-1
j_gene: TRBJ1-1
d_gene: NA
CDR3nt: TGCAGCGTATCACGTGGGACTGAAGCTTTCTTT
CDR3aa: CSVSRGTEAFF

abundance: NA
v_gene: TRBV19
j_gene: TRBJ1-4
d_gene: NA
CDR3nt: TGTGCCAGTAGTCCGGCCCCAGGGTCGGGCGAAAAACTGTTTTTT
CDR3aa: CASSPAPGSGEKLFF

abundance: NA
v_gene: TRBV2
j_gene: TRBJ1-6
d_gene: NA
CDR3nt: TGTGCCAGCAGTGAGACGACACTGGCCAGCTCACCCCTCCACTTT
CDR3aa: CASSETTLASSPLHF

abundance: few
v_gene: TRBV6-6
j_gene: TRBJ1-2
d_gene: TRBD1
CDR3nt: TGTGCCAGCAGTTACTCCCGACAGGGAAATGGCTACACCTTC
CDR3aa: CASSYSRQGNGYTF

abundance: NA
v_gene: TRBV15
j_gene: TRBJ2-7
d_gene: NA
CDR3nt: TGTGCCACCAGCAGAGATGTCGGGACCTACGAGCAGTACTTC
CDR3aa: CATSRDVGTYEQYF

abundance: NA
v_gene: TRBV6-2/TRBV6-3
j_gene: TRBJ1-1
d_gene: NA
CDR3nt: TGTGCCAGCAGTCCCGCCGACAGGCTGAGGACTGAAGCTTTCTTT
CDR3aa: CASSPADRLRTEAFF

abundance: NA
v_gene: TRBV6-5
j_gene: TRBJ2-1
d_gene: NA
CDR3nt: TGTGCCAGCAGTCGGGACACCTCCTACAATGAGCAGTTCTTC
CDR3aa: CASSRDTSYNEQFF

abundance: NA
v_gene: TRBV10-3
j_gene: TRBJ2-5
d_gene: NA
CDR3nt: TGTGCCATCAGCGCACAGGAGAGAGAGACCCAGTACTTC
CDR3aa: CAISAQERETQYF

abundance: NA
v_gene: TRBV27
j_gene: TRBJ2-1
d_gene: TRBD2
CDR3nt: TGTGCCAGCAGCCCTGGGGGGGGCAATGAGCAGTTCTTC
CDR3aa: CASSPGGGNEQFF

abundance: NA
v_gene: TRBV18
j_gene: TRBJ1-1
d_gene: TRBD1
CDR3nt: TGTGCCAGCTCACCGCGGGAGGGGGCAGAAAACACTGAAGCTTTCTTT
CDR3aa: CASSPREGAENTEAFF

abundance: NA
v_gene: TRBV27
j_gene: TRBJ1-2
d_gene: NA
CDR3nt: TGTGCCAGCAGACCCAGCGGGGGCTATGGCTACACCTTC
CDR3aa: CASRPSGGYGYTF

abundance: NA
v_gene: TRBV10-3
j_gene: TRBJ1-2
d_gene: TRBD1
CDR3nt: TGTGCCATCAGGAGCGGGACAGATGGAGGCTACACCTTC
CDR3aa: CAIRSGTDGGYTF

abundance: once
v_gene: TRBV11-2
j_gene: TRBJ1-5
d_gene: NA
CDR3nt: TGTGCCAGCAGCTCCGACTTGCTGCAGCCCCAGCATTTT
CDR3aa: CASSSDLLQPQHF

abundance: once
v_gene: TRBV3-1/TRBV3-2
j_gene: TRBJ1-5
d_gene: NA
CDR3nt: TGTGCCAGCAGCCTTGGGATAAATCAGCCCCAGCATTTT
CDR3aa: CASSLGINQPQHF